This T cell receptor (beta chain) was obtained from a study of blood T cell repertoires in COVID-19. As originally analysed: The assay estimated nucleated cells by amplifying reference gene primers. The repertoire was sequenced with immunoSEQ multiplex PCR; TCRdb's copy has only in-frame clones and lacks some. From that table come the V and J calls and clone size; the DNA was used to work out D and trimming. This table holds roughly 56,000 clones, 85% to 90% found once. CDR1 is MGHRA and CDR2 is YSYEKL in the germline V gene. Deletions cut 1 base from V and 8 bases from J, with 11 bases between. The CDR3 covers 13 residues.

The V gene is TRBV4-1, the J gene TRBJ1-2, with D possibly matching TRBD1 (6 bases). This clonotype originated in a man in his fifties or sixties with active COVID-19. Sequencing was done on a sample of peripheral blood. CDR3 amino acids: CASSQGTDVGYTF. The CDR3 DNA reads TGCGCCAGCAGCCAAGGGACAGATGTGGGCTACACCTTC.